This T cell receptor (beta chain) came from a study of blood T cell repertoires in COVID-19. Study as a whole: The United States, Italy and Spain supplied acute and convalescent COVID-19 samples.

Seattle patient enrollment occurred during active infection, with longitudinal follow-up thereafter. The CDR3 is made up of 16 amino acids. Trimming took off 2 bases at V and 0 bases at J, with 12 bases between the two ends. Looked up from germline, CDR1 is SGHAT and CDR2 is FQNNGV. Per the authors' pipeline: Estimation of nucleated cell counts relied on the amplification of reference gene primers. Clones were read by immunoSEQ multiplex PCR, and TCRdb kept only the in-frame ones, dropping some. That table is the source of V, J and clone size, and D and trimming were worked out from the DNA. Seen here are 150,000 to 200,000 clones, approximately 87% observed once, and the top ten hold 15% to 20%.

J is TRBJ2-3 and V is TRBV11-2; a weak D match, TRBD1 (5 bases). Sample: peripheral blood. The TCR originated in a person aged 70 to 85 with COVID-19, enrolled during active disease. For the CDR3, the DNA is TGTGCCAGCAGCTTAAGCAGACAGTCTAGCACAGATACGCAGTATTTT. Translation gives CASSLSRQSSTDTQYF.